This T cell receptor (beta chain) came from a study of control samples from healthy donors and cancer patients. This clone was found a few times. Clones were sequenced by immunoSEQ multiplex PCR, and TCRdb holds only the in-frame ones, with some missing. The sample includes approximately 100,000 clones, 85% to 90% seen only once; the top ten take around 17%. The TCR was taken from a woman aged 50 to 60 in good health. The source material was blood.

CDR3 amino acids: CTSREVFKGEKLFF. DNA for the CDR3: TGCACCAGCCGGGAGGTCTTCAAGGGGGAAAAACTGTTTTTT. The gene calls are TRBV1 and TRBJ1-4. TRBV1 is shown as a pseudogene. The CDR3 length is 14 residues.